What follows are 22 T cell receptor beta chains derived from one specimen sequenced in a study of CXCR3-negative and CXCR3-positive naive CD8 T cells. General observations from the study: Naive cells positive for CXCR3 carried more hydrophobic TRB CDR3s than CXCR3-negative ones.

Antigens of these TCRs are unknown. The method, 5' RACE with UMI labels, was used to prepare the TRB cDNA libraries. TCRdb re-analyzed the 5' RACE reads; it lists each CDR3 protein once, without DNA. This sample lists 50,000 to 65,000 distinct CDR3 sequences; its ten largest clones have approximately 0.8%. Sequencing was done on a sample of naive CXCR3+ CD8+ T cells from blood. Documented subset: CD45RO-CCR7+CD27+CD95- naive CD8+ T cells expressing CXCR3 (TNR3+). All receptors derive from a human donor in good health. Some clones in this sample may be carry-over from other donors' samples.

The V gene is TRBV7-9, the J gene TRBJ2-5; the D gene TCRdb calls, TRBD1, cannot be checked with no DNA. The CDR3 covers 13 residues. Germline V gene data show CDR1 as SEHNR and CDR2 as FQNEAQ (reference sequence). CDR3 region: CASSLGGQETQYF.

The chain recombines TRBV13 with TRBJ2-7; TCRdb proposes TRBD1, but this gene call is untestable without DNA. CDR1 and CDR2 (germline): PRHDT, FYEKMQ (reference sequence). The CDR3 extends over 15 amino acids. This chain's CDR3 is CASSLGRDTTYEQYF.

The chain combines TRBV2 with TRBJ1-4; TCRdb indicates TRBD1, and absent DNA this call remains unverified. The CDR3 is 14 amino acids. The V gene's germline CDR1 is SNHLY and CDR2 FYNNEI. This chain's CDR3 is CASVRDDPNEKLFF.

This rearrangement joins TRBV19 to TRBJ2-1. Germline CDR1 is LNHDA and CDR2 is SQIVND (reference sequence). The CDR3 is 13 residues long. CDR3 sequence reads: CASSKAVSNEQFF.

The chain joins TRBV6-4 to TRBJ2-1; TCRdb names TRBD1, which stays unverified in the absence of DNA. The CDR3 is 17 residues long. Germline values: CDR1 MRHNA, CDR2 SNTAGT. CDR3: CASSLNGQRSSYNEQFF.

The V and J genes are TRBV24-1 and TRBJ2-7; TCRdb's D call of TRBD1 is untestable without DNA. This CDR3 is built from 14 residues. Germline V gene sequence: CDR1 KGHDR, CDR2 SFDVKD. The CDR3 loop is CATSDSQGQGPQYF.

V usage is TRBV28 and J usage is TRBJ1-2; the TRBD1 assignment by TCRdb is unverifiable without DNA. Germline assignment: CDR1 MDHEN and CDR2 SYDVKM. The CDR3 covers 13 residues. CDR3: CASSLYQGYGYTF.

J is TRBJ2-7 and V is TRBV20-1; with no DNA, the TCRdb D assignment of TRBD1 cannot be verified. CDR1 and CDR2 from the germline V gene are DFQATT and SNEGSKA (reference sequence). The CDR3 is 15 amino acids. This chain's CDR3 is CSARDLQGPNYEQCF.

The rearrangement links TRBV2 to TRBJ2-5; absent DNA, TCRdb's TRBD2 call cannot be checked. CDR1 and CDR2 from the germline V gene are SNHLY and FYNNEI. CDR3 length: 15 residues. The CDR3 here is CASSWLAGLQETQYF.

The chain carries TRBV4-2 and TRBJ1-4. From germline, CDR1 is LGHNA and CDR2 YNFKEQ. The CDR3 extends over 16 amino acids. This CDR3 is CASSQILREMNAKLFF.

This chain uses TRBV11-2 with TRBJ2-3; as DNA is missing, the TRBD1 call by TCRdb cannot be tested. The CDR3 covers 14 residues. Germline V gene data show CDR1 as SGHAT and CDR2 as FQNNGV. The CDR3 protein is CASSLEQATDTQYF.

This rearrangement joins TRBV7-6 to TRBJ2-6. This CDR3 has 16 residues. Germline values: CDR1 SGHVS, CDR2 FNYEAQ. The CDR3: CASSLVKDSGANVLTF.

The V gene is TRBV20-1, the J gene TRBJ2-7; TCRdb lists TRBD1, though no DNA is available to test this call. In germline, CDR1 is DFQATT, CDR2 SNEGSKA (reference sequence). This CDR3 has 15 amino acids. The CDR3 loop reads CSAAGAGDRNYEQYF.

CDR3: CASSLSVDEQFF. This chain joins TRBV12-3 or TRBV12-4 and TRBJ2-1. This CDR3 region has 12 residues.

The chain recombines TRBV6-1 with TRBJ2-7; TCRdb picks TRBD2, but there is no DNA to check that call. The germline gives CDR1 MNHNS, CDR2 SASEGT. The CDR3 totals 15 residues. Here the CDR3 reads CASPPPGLQNYEQYF.

This rearrangement joins TRBV10-2 to TRBJ1-1. The CDR3 has 14 residues. Germline CDR1 WSHSY, CDR2 SAAADI. This CDR3 reads CASSGSRRNTEAFF.

This rearrangement joins TRBV20-1 to TRBJ2-1; TCRdb outputs TRBD1, but without DNA this stays unchecked. Germline values: CDR1 DFQATT, CDR2 SNEGSKA (reference sequence). This CDR3 is 14 amino acids long. This CDR3 is CSASRLTGFNEQFF.

The V gene is TRBV7-9, the J gene TRBJ1-1; TCRdb designates TRBD1, a call that cannot be tested without DNA. This CDR3 has 15 residues. In germline, CDR1 is SEHNR, CDR2 FQNEAQ (reference sequence). CDR3 sequence reads: CASSPTQGVGTEAFF.

The CDR3 region is CASVKTGLTDTQYF. This chain links TRBV12-3 or TRBV12-4 with TRBJ2-3; TCRdb designates TRBD1, a call that cannot be tested without DNA. The CDR3 is 14 residues long.

This chain links TRBV7-9 with TRBJ1-1; TCRdb's assignment of TRBD1 cannot be checked, as there is no DNA. The germline V gene has CDR1 SEHNR and CDR2 FQNEAQ (reference sequence). The CDR3 sequence is 15 residues long. CDR3 loop: CASSPRDREDTEAFF.

The J gene is TRBJ2-2, the V gene TRBV12-3 or TRBV12-4; no DNA is available, so the TRBD2 call from TCRdb remains unchecked. The CDR3 runs to 15 residues. This chain's CDR3 is CASSLGAGYTGELFF.

By frequency, this clonotype registers medium-sized (0.01 to 0.1%). The chain carries TRBV29-1 and TRBJ2-3. Germline assignment: CDR1 SQVTM and CDR2 ANQGSEA. This CDR3 is 12 amino acids long. The CDR3 reads CSVAGFEDTQYF.